This T cell receptor (beta chain) stems from a study of technical replicates of blood from a handful of donors. The assay was immunoSEQ multiplex PCR, and TCRdb's table has in-frame clones only and misses some. The repertoire consists of tens of thousands of clones, with roughly 86% occurring once and the leading ten covering approximately 5%. The receptor was isolated from a human donor in good health. Some clones in this sample may be carry-over from other donors' samples. Sequenced sample: PBMCs.

CDR3 coding DNA: TGTGCCAGCAGCTCGAGGGGGAGCATGGCGGCCGGGGAGCTGTTTTTT. Translated, it gives CASSSRGSMAAGELFF. The gene calls are TRBV7-7 and TRBJ2-2; weak D call: TRBD1 (6 bases). Per germline, CDR1 SSHAT and CDR2 FNYEAQ (reference sequence). This CDR3 is built from 16 residues. V gave up 4 bases and J gave up 6 bases, with 18 bases separating them.